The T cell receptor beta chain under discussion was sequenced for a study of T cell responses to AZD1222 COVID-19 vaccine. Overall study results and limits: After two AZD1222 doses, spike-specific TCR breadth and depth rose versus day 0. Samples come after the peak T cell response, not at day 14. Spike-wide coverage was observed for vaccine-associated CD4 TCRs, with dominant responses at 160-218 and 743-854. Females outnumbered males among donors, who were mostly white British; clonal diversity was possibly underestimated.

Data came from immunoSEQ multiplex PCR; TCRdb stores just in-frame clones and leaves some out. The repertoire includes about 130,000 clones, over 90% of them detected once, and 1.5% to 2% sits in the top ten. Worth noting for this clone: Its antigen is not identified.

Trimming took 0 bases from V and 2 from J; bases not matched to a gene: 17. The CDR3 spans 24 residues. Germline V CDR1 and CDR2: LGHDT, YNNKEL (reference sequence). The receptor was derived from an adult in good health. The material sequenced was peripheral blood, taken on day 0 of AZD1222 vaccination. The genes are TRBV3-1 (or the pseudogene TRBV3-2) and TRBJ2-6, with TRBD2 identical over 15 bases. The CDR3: CASSQDLGLAGGQKREAGANVLTF. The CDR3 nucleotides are TGTGCCAGCAGCCAAGATCTCGGACTAGCGGGGGGGCAAAAAAGGGAGGCTGGGGCCAACGTCCTGACTTTC.